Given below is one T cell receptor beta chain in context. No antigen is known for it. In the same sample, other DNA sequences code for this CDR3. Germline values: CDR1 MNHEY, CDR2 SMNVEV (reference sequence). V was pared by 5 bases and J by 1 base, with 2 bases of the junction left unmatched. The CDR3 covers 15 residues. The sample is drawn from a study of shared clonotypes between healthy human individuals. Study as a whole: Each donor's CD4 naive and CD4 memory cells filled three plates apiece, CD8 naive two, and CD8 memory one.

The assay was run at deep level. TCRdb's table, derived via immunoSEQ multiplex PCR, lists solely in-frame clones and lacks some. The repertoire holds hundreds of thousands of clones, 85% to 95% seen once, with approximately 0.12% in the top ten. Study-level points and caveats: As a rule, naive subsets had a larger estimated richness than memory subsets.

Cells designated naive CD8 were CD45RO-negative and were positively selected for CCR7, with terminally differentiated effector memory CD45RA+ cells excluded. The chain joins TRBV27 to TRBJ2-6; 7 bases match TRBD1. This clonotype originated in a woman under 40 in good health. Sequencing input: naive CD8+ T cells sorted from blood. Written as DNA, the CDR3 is TGTGCCAGCAGTCTGACAGGGTCTGGGGCCAACGTCCTGACTTTC. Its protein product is CASSLTGSGANVLTF. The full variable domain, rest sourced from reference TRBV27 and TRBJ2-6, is EAQVTQNPRYLITVTGKKLTVTCSQNMNHEYMSWYRQDPGLGLRQIYYSMNVEVTDKGDVPEGYKVSRKEKRNFPLILESPSPNQTSLYFCASSLTGSGANVLTFGAGSRLTVL.